Following are 32 T cell receptor beta chains from one sample sequenced in a study of blood T cell repertoires in COVID-19. Libraries were prepared by immunoSEQ multiplex PCR; TCRdb keeps only in-frame clonotypes and omits some of them. Of some 200,000 clones listed, about 85% are singletons. Sample: peripheral blood. The receptors were gathered from a woman between 55 and 75 years old with acute or convalescent COVID-19.

Comment on this clone: The junction does not match germline at one end; this may be a read error. V gene TRBV7-7 combines with J gene TRBJ1-5; no firm D call. CDR3 length: 16 amino acids. Germline assignment: CDR1 SSHAT and CDR2 FNYEAQ (reference sequence). CDR3 region: CASSFPLLYSNQPQHF. DNA for the CDR3: TGTGCTAGCAGCTTCCCCCTCTTATATAGCAATCAGCCCCAGCATTTT. Supplemented by reference TRBV7-7 and TRBJ1-5, the full variable domain reads GAGVSQSPRYKVTKRGQDVTLRCDPISSHATLYWYQQALGQGPEFLTYFNYEAQPDKSGLPSDRFSAERPEGSISTLTIQRTEQRDSAMYRCASSFPLLYSNQPQHFGDGTRLSIL.

The chain uses TRBV5-6 and TRBJ1-4, with D possibly matching TRBD1 (6 bases). The CDR3 covers 14 residues. Between the trimmed V and J ends, which lost 4 bases and 8 bases, there was a span of 15 bases. Germline CDR1 is SGHDT and CDR2 is YYEEEE. The CDR3 spells CASSQRGAREKLFF. The CDR3 nucleotides read TGTGCCAGCAGCCAACGGGGGGCAAGGGAAAAACTGTTTTTT.

V usage is TRBV11-2 and J usage is TRBJ2-6; possible D gene TRBD2, 5 bases. V lost 6 bases, J lost 0 bases, and 18 bases lay in between. CDR1 is SGHAT and CDR2 is FQNNGV in the germline V gene. The CDR3 has 18 amino acids. CDR3 in DNA: TGTGCCAGCAGTCCAGGACTTGGGGTCCCCTCTGGGGCCAACGTCCTGACTTTC. It yields the protein CASSPGLGVPSGANVLTF.

V is TRBV5-1 and J is TRBJ2-7, with 8 positions matching TRBD1. The germline gives CDR1 SGHRS, CDR2 YFSETQ. This CDR3 comprises 14 residues. The trim removed 4 bases at V and 2 bases at J, leaving 5 bases unmatched. The DNA of the CDR3 is TGCGCCAGCAGCCCGGGACAGGCCACCTACGAGCAGTACTTC. Protein sequence: CASSPGQATYEQYF.

This clone was counted once. The CDR3 DNA reads TGCGCCAGCAGTCTGGGCGGGGCGAATAATTCACCCCTCCACTTT. Encoded protein: CASSLGGANNSPLHF. The chain recombines TRBV5-1 with TRBJ1-6; a possible D gene is TRBD1 (5 bases). The CDR3 extends over 15 amino acids. The V end was cut by 5 bases, the J end by 5 bases, with 14 bases between. Germline V CDR1 and CDR2: SGHRS, YFSETQ.

The rearrangement joins TRBV21-1 to TRBJ2-7; the listed D gene, TRBD2, was not tested against the DNA. TRBV21-1 constitutes a pseudogene. There are 16 residues in the CDR3. CDR3 loop: CASSHTSGKSSYEQYV. The CDR3 DNA follows: TGTGCCAGCAGCCACACTAGCGGGAAGAGCTCCTACGAGCAGTACGTC.

The chain uses TRBV29-1 and TRBJ2-7; TRBD2 aligns across 7 bases. The CDR3 runs 15 residues. Germline V gene data show CDR1 as SQVTM and CDR2 as ANQGSEA. Trimming cost V 4 bases and J 3 bases; bases outside gene matches: 12. The CDR3 region is CSVVRGVGGIYEQYF. The DNA for the CDR3 is TGCAGCGTTGTACGGGGTGTGGGGGGGATCTACGAGCAGTACTTC.

This chain uses TRBV18 with TRBJ2-3, with no clear D. Germline lookup yields CDR1 KGHSH and CDR2 LQKENI. Trimming pared 3 bases from V and 0 bases from J, leaving 4 bases between. The CDR3 is 13 amino acids. The CDR3, as DNA: TGTGCCAGCTCACCGGAGAGCACAGATACGCAGTATTTT. This sequence encodes CASSPESTDTQYF.

This chain uses TRBV3-1 (or the pseudogene TRBV3-2) with TRBJ1-2, with TRBD1 as a possible D gene (5 bases). V was shortened by 5 bases and J by 2 bases, with 18 bases between the two germline ends. Germline assignment: CDR1 LGHDT and CDR2 YNNKEL (reference sequence). This CDR3 is 16 amino acids long. This CDR3 reads CASSTGGRGLNYGYTF. The CDR3 nucleotides are TGTGCCAGCAGCACCGGCGGGAGGGGTTTAAACTATGGCTACACCTTC.

The CDR3 DNA sequence: TGTGCCAGCAGCTTGTCTAGCGGTAATGAGCAGTTCTTC. This sequence encodes CASSLSSGNEQFF. V is TRBV5-6 and J is TRBJ2-1; the match to TRBD2 covers 7 bases. The CDR3 has 13 amino acids. V lost 1 base, J lost 7 bases, and 2 bases stayed unmatched. Germline V gives CDR1 SGHDT, CDR2 YYEEEE. Together with reference TRBV5-6 and TRBJ2-1, the CDR3 gives the full variable domain: DAGVTQSPTHLIKTRGQQVTLRCSPKSGHDTVSWYQQALGQGPQFIFQYYEEEERQRGNFPDRFSGHQFPNYSSELNVNALLLGDSALYLCASSLSSGNEQFFGPGTRLTVL.

CDR3 in amino acids: CASATSSGNTIYF. The CDR3 region has the DNA TGTGCCAGCGCAACATCTTCTGGAAACACCATATATTTT. V gene TRBV28 combines with J gene TRBJ1-3; D call uncertain. The CDR3 spans 13 residues. Germline loops: CDR1 MDHEN, CDR2 SYDVKM. Between the trimmed V and J ends, which lost 8 bases and 1 base, there was a span of 9 bases.

The chain uses TRBV15 and TRBJ1-2, with 7 bases matching TRBD1. Germline lookup yields CDR1 LNHNV and CDR2 YYDKDF (reference sequence). With V trimmed by 4 bases and J by 7 bases, 12 bases remained unmatched. The CDR3 length is 15 residues. CDR3 coding DNA: TGTGCCACCAGCAACCCGGGGCAGGGGGTGGGTGGCTACACCTTC. It yields the protein CATSNPGQGVGGYTF.

The V gene is TRBV2, the J gene TRBJ1-6; no reliable D call. Trimming removed 4 bases from V and 16 bases from J, with 17 bases in between. Germline V CDR1 and CDR2: SNHLY, FYNNEI. The CDR3 sequence is 13 residues long. This CDR3 is CASSGSPQIPLHF. The DNA for the CDR3 is TGTGCCAGCAGTGGATCCCCCCAGATCCCTCTCCACTTT.

The genes are TRBV7-2 and TRBJ2-1; TRBD2 matches at 14 bases. With V trimmed by 4 bases and J by 4 bases, 3 bases remained unmatched. The length of the CDR3 is 16 residues. CDR1 SGHTA and CDR2 FQGNSA come from the germline V gene. The CDR3 reads CASSSRTSGRYNEQFF. Here the CDR3 DNA reads TGTGCCAGCAGCTCCAGGACTAGCGGGAGGTACAATGAGCAGTTCTTC.

In its sample, this clone was seen a few times. Other DNA sequences in this sample translate to the same CDR3. This chain uses TRBV29-1 with TRBJ2-7; TRBD1 matches at 9 bases. The CDR3 is 12 residues long. Germline CDR1 and CDR2: SQVTM and ANQGSEA. The ends lost 6 bases at V and 2 bases at J; junction bases unmatched: 2. The CDR3, as DNA: TGCAGCGTAGGGACAGGGACCTACGAGCAGTACTTC. It yields the protein CSVGTGTYEQYF.

The gene calls are TRBV11-2 and TRBJ2-7; 8 positions agree with TRBD2. The ends lost 6 bases at V and 6 bases at J; junction bases unmatched: 7. The CDR3 runs to 13 residues. The V gene's germline CDR1 is SGHAT and CDR2 FQNNGV. This CDR3 reads CASSLPGGAEQYF. The CDR3 DNA follows: TGTGCCAGCAGTTTGCCGGGAGGGGCCGAGCAGTACTTC.

The chain carries TRBV4-1 and TRBJ2-3; 14 positions match TRBD2. J gave up 2 bases and V 4 bases, and 8 bases lay outside the gene matches. Germline lookup yields CDR1 MGHRA and CDR2 YSYEKL. The CDR3 has 18 residues. In DNA, the CDR3 is TGCGCCAGCAGCCCTCGGACTAGCGGGAGGATTCTCACAGATACGCAGTATTTT. Residues: CASSPRTSGRILTDTQYF.

V usage is TRBV3-1 (or the pseudogene TRBV3-2) and J usage is TRBJ2-7; 9 nucleotides match TRBD2. The junction had 8 bases not matched to a gene; V was cut back by 3 bases and J by 5 bases. Germline V CDR1 and CDR2: LGHDT, YNNKEL (reference sequence). CDR3 length: 15 residues. CDR3 nucleotides: TGTGCCAGCAGCCACTTTAGCGGGAGTATCGACGAGCAGTACTTC. This encodes CASSHFSGSIDEQYF.

V and J are TRBV18 and TRBJ1-1; D not certain. The CDR3 covers 14 residues. Trimming took off 3 bases at V and 0 bases at J, with 8 bases between the two ends. Germline V lookup: CDR1 KGHSH, CDR2 LQKENI. CDR3 sequence reads: CASSPSGMNTEAFF. The CDR3 nucleotides read TGTGCCAGCTCACCCTCGGGGATGAACACTGAAGCTTTCTTT.

The CDR3 DNA reads TGTGCCAGCAGTCAACTAGCGGGACCCTCCGAGCAGTACTTC. As protein: CASSQLAGPSEQYF. This chain joins TRBV6-6 and TRBJ2-7, with 10 positions matching TRBD2. Germline trimming cut 5 bases from V and 6 bases from J; bases unmatched to any gene: 7. CDR3 length equals 14 residues. Germline-derived CDR1 and CDR2 are MNHNY and SVGAGI (reference sequence).

The chain combines TRBV28 with TRBJ2-7, with TRBD1 matching 9 bases. The germline CDR1 and CDR2 sequences are MDHEN and SYDVKM. The CDR3 runs to 15 residues. With V trimmed by 6 bases and J by 2 bases, 8 bases remained unmatched. The DNA of the CDR3 is TGTGCCAGCAGCTCCACAGGGGGCGCCACCTACGAGCAGTACTTC. It specifies CASSSTGGATYEQYF.

The rearrangement uses TRBV19 and TRBJ2-7, with 11 positions matching TRBD2. The V segment lost 3 bases and the J segment 5 bases; nucleotides outside the gene matches: 6. Per the germline V gene, CDR1 is LNHDA and CDR2 is SQIVND (reference sequence). This CDR3 region has 15 residues. CDR3 DNA: TGTGCCAGTAGTATCCTAGCGGGAGGAGTGGACGAGCAGTACTTC. Translated, it gives CASSILAGGVDEQYF.

CDR3 coding DNA: TGTGCCAGCAGTTTAAGCGGGACAGGGGTTTATAGCAATCAGCCCCAGCATTTT. Translated: CASSLSGTGVYSNQPQHF. The rearrangement links TRBV27 to TRBJ1-5; TRBD1 matches 10 bases. This CDR3 spans 18 amino acids. Germline V gene data show CDR1 as MNHEY and CDR2 as SMNVEV (reference sequence). The V gene end was trimmed by 2 bases and the J gene end by 0 bases; junction bases not matched to a gene: 7.

The CDR3 coding sequence is TGTGCCAGCAGTTTAAGGGGGAGAAACACCATATATTTT. Its protein product is CASSLRGRNTIYF. The chain uses TRBV28 and TRBJ1-3, with a weak D call TRBD1 (6 bases). CDR1 and CDR2 (germline): MDHEN, SYDVKM. This CDR3 contains 13 residues. The V end was cut by 2 bases, the J end by 5 bases, with 7 bases between.

The rearrangement uses TRBV6-6 and TRBJ2-1; 8 positions match TRBD2. With V trimmed by 2 bases and J by 7 bases, 7 bases remained unmatched. CDR1 is MNHNY and CDR2 is SVGAGI in the germline V gene (reference sequence). CDR3 size: 15 residues. The CDR3 nucleotides read TGTGCCAGCAGTTACCCGGGAGGGCGGAGGAATGAGCAGTTCTTC. Translation gives CASSYPGGRRNEQFF.

This chain joins TRBV7-3 and TRBJ2-1; the D gene is possibly TRBD2 (5 bases). CDR1 is SGHTA, CDR2 FQGTGA, per germline. Trimming pared 5 bases from V and 8 bases from J, leaving 31 bases between. The CDR3 spans 19 residues. CDR3 residues: CASSHQPSWRARGLDEQFF. Here the CDR3 DNA reads TGTGCCAGCAGCCACCAGCCCTCGTGGCGGGCACGTGGGTTGGATGAGCAGTTCTTC.

The V call is TRBV14, the J call TRBJ2-2, with TRBD2 as a possible D gene (6 bases). The V gene's germline CDR1 is SGHDN and CDR2 FVKESK. The CDR3 contains 18 residues. The V end lost 6 bases, the J end lost 5 bases, and 25 bases lay between the germline ends. CDR3: CASRPFRTSTESTGELFF. In DNA, the CDR3 is TGTGCCAGCAGACCCTTCCGCACTAGCACCGAGAGTACCGGGGAGCTGTTTTTT.

This chain links TRBV2 with TRBJ1-5; D remains ambiguous. Per the germline V gene, CDR1 is SNHLY and CDR2 is FYNNEI. The CDR3 is made up of 15 amino acids. Trimming removed 6 bases at V and 4 bases at J, with 16 bases between. The CDR3 here is CASRLFLRGNQPQHF. DNA for the CDR3: TGTGCCAGCAGGCTATTCCTACGGGGAAATCAGCCCCAGCATTTT. The whole variable domain, remainder taken from reference TRBV2 and TRBJ1-5, is EPEVTQTPSHQVTQMGQEVILRCVPISNHLYFYWYRQILGQKVEFLVSFYNNEISEKSEIFDDQFSVERPDGSNFTLKIRSTKLEDSAMYFCASRLFLRGNQPQHFGDGTRLSIL.

This chain connects TRBV30 to TRBJ2-3; 9 bases fit TRBD2. V lost 3 bases and J lost 5; bases outside the gene matches: 6. Per the germline V gene, CDR1 is GTSNPN and CDR2 is SVGIG (reference sequence). The CDR3 totals 14 residues. The DNA for the CDR3 is TGTGCCTGGAGAGCGGGAGGACGGGGAGATACGCAGTATTTT. Translation: CAWRAGGRGDTQYF.

V is TRBV28 and J is TRBJ2-7, with 8 bases fitting TRBD1. The CDR3 covers 14 residues. V was clipped by 5 bases and J by 4 bases; unmatched bases: 7. Germline V gene data show CDR1 as MDHEN and CDR2 as SYDVKM. CDR3 bases: TGTGCCAGCAGTCCCGGGACAGGTGCTTACGAGCAGTACTTC. As protein: CASSPGTGAYEQYF.

The gene calls are TRBV5-1 and TRBJ1-4, with a tentative D call TRBD1 (6 bases). The CDR3 is 15 amino acids. The V gene's germline CDR1 is SGHRS and CDR2 YFSETQ. V was cut by 4 bases and J by 4 bases, with 14 bases left in between. The CDR3 DNA reads as TGCGCCAGCAGCAGGCAGGGGAATAATAATGAAAAACTGTTTTTT. Translating it yields CASSRQGNNNEKLFF.

The rearrangement joins TRBV30 to TRBJ1-3; weak D call: TRBD1 (5 bases). CDR3 length equals 15 residues. The V and J ends lost 4 bases and 0 bases respectively, with 13 bases between them. Germline V gene data show CDR1 as GTSNPN and CDR2 as SVGIG (reference sequence). This CDR3 is CAWKKGPLSGNTIYF. The DNA for the CDR3 is TGTGCCTGGAAAAAGGGGCCCCTCTCTGGAAACACCATATATTTT.